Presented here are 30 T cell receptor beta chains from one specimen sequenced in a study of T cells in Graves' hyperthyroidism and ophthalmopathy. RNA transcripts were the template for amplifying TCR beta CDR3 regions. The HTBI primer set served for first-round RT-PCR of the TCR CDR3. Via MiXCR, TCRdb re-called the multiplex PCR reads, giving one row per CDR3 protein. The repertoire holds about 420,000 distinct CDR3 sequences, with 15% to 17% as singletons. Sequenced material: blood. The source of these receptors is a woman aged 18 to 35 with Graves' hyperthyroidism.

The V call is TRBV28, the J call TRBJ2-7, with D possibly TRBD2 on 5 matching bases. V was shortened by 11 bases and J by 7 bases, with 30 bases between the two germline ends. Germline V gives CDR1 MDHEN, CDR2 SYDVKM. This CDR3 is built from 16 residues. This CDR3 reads CAAWGIGGSSSQEQYF. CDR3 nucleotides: TGTGCCGCCTGGGGTATCGGCGGGTCCTCGTCGCAAGAGCAGTACTTC.

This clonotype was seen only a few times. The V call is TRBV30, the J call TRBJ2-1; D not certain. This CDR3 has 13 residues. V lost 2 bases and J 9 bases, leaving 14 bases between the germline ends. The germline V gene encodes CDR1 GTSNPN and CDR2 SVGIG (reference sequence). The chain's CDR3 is CAWSPLVSREQFF. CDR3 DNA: TGTGCCTGGAGTCCTCTTGTGTCCCGTGAGCAGTTCTTC.

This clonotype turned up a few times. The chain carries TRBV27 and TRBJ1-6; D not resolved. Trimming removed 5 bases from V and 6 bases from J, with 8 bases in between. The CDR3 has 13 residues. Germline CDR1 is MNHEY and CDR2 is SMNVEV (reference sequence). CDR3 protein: CASSSWGNSPLHF. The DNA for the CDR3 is TGTGCCAGCAGTAGCTGGGGTAATTCACCCCTCCACTTT.

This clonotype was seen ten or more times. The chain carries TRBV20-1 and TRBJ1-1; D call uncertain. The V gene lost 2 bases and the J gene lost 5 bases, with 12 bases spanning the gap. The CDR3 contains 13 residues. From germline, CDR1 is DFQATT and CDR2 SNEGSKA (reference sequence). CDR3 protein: CSARPRVDTEAFF. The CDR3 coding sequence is TGCAGTGCTAGACCTCGGGTGGATACTGAAGCTTTCTTT.

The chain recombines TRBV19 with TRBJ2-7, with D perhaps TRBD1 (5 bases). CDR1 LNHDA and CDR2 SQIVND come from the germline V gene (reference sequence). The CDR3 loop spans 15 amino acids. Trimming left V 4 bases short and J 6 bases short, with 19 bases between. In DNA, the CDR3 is TGTGCCAGTAGTAAACGACAGACCCTCCTTGGCGAGCAGTACTTC. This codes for CASSKRQTLLGEQYF. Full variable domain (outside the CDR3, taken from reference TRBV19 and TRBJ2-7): DGGITQSPKYLFRKEGQNVTLSCEQNLNHDAMYWYRQDPGQGLRLIYYSQIVNDFQKGDIAEGYSVSREKKESFPLTVTSAQKNPTAFYLCASSKRQTLLGEQYFGPGTRLTVT.

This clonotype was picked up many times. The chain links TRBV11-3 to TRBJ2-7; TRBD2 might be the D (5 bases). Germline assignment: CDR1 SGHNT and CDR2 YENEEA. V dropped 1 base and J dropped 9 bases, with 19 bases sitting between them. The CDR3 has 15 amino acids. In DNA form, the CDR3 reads TGTGCCAGCAGCTTAGGAACGGGATCCGTATTAGTGCAGTACTTC. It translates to CASSLGTGSVLVQYF.

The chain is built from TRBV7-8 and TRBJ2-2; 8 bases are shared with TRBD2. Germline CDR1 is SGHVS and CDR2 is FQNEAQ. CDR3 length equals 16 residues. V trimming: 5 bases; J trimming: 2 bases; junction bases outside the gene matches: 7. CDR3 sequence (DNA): TGTGCCAGCAGCAGGACGGGACTAGTCAACACCGGGGAGCTGTTTTTT. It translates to CASSRTGLVNTGELFF.

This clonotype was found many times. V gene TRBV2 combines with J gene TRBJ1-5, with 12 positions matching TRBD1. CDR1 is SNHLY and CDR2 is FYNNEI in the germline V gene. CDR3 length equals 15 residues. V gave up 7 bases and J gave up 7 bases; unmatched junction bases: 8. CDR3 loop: CASNGDRGHGQPQHF. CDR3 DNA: TGTGCCAGCAACGGGGACAGGGGGCATGGACAGCCCCAGCATTTT.

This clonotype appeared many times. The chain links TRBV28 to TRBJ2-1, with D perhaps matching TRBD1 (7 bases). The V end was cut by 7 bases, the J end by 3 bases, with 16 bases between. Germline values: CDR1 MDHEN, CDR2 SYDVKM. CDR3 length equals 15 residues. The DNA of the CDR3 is TGTGCCAGCAATCCAGGGGGGTCGATCTACAATGAGCAGTTCTTC. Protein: CASNPGGSIYNEQFF.

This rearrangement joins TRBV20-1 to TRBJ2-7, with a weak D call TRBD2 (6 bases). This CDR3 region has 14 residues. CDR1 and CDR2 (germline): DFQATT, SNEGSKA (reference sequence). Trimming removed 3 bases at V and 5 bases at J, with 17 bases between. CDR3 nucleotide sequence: TGCAGTGCTAGTCGGAGGGGCGGTCGGGACGAGCAGTACTTC. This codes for CSASRRGGRDEQYF.

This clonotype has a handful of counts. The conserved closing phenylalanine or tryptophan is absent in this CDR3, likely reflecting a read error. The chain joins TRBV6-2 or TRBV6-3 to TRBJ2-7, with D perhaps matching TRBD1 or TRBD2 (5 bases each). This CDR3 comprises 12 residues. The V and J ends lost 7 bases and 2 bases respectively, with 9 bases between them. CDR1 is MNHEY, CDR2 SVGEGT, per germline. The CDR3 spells CASNEGPYEQYS. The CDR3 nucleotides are TGTGCCAGCAATGAGGGACCCTACGAGCAGTACTCC.

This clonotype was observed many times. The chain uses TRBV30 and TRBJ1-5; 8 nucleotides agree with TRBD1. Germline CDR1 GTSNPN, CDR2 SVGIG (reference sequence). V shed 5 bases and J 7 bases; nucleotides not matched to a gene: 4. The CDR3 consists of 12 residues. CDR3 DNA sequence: TGTGCCTGGGATCAGGGGGCCCAGCCCCAGCATTTT. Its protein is CAWDQGAQPQHF.

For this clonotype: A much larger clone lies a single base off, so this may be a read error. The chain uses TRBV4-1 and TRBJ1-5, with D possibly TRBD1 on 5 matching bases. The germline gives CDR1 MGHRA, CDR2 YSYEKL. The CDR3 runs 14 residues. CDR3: CASGQGVGNQPQHF. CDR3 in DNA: TGCGCCAGCGGCCAAGGGGTCGGCAATCAGCCCCAGCATTTT.

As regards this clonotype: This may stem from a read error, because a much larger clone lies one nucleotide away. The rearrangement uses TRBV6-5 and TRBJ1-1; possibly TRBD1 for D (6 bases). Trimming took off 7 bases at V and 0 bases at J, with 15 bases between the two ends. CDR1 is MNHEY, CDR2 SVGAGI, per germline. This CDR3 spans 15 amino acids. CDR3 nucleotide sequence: TGTGCCAGCAATTTAGACAGGCCTATGAACACTGAAGCTTTCTTT. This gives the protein CASNLDRPMNTEAFF.

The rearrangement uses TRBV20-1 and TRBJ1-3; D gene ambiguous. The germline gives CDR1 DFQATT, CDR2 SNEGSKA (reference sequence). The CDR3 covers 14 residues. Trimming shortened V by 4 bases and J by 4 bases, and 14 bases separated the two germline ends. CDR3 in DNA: TGCAGTGCTACGAGGTGGTCAACAGGAAACACCATATATTTT. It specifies CSATRWSTGNTIYF.

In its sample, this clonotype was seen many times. Written as DNA, the CDR3 is TGCAGTGCTAGTCCGTCGCGAGGGGCGCGAGAAAAACTGTTTTTT. It translates to CSASPSRGAREKLFF. The rearrangement links TRBV20-1 to TRBJ1-4, with D perhaps matching TRBD1 (5 bases). There are 15 residues in the CDR3. Germline V CDR1 and CDR2: DFQATT, SNEGSKA (reference sequence). Between the trimmed V and J ends, which lost 3 bases and 8 bases, there was a span of 19 bases.

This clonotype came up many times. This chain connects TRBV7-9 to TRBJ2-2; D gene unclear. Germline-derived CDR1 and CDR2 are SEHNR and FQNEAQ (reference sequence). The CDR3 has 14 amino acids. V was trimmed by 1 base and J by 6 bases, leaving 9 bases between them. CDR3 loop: CASSLGRVAGELFF. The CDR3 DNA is TGTGCCAGCAGCTTAGGACGAGTCGCCGGGGAGCTGTTTTTT.

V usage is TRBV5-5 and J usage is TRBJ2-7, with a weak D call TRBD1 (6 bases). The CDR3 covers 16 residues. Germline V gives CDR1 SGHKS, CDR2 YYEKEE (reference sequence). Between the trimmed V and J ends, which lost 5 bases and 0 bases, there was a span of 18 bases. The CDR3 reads CASSTAWGPFSYEQYF. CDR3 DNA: TGTGCCAGCAGTACCGCTTGGGGGCCTTTCTCCTACGAGCAGTACTTC. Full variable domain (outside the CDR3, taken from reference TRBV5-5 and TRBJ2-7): DAGVTQSPTHLIKTRGQQVTLRCSPISGHKSVSWYQQVLGQGPQFIFQYYEKEERGRGNFPDRFSARQFPNYSSELNVNALLLGDSALYLCASSTAWGPFSYEQYFGPGTRLTVT.

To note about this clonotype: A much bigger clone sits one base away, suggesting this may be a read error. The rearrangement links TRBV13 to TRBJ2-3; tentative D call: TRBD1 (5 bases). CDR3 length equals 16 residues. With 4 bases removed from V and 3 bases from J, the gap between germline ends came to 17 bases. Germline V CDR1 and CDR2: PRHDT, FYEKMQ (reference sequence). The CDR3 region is CASSSTTVKRTDTQYF. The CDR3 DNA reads TGTGCCAGCAGCTCGACGACAGTGAAGAGGACAGATACGCAGTATTTT. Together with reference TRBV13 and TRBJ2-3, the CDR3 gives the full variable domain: AAGVIQSPRHLIKEKRETATLKCYPIPRHDTVYWYQQGPGQDPQFLISFYEKMQSDKGSIPDRFSAQQFSDYHSELNMSSLELGDSALYFCASSSTTVKRTDTQYFGPGTRLTVL.

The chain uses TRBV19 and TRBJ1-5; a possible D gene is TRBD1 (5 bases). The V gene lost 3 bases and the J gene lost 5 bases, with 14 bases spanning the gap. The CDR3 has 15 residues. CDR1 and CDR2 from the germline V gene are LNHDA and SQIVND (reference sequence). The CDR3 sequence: CASSMGTLGDQPQHF. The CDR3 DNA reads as TGTGCCAGTAGTATGGGTACACTAGGGGATCAGCCCCAGCATTTT.

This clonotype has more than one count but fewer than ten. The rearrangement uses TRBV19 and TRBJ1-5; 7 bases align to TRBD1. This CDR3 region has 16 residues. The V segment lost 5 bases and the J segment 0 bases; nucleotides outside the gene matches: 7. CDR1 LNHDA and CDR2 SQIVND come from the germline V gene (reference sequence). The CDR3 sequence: CASSQWTGYSNQPQHF. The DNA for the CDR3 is TGTGCCAGTAGTCAATGGACAGGATATAGCAATCAGCCCCAGCATTTT.

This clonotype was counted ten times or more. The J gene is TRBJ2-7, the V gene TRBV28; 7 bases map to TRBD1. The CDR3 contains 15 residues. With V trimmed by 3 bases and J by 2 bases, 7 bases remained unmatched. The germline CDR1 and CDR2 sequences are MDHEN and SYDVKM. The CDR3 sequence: CASSFSSQGTYEQYF. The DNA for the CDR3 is TGTGCCAGCAGTTTCTCCTCACAGGGGACCTACGAGCAGTACTTC.

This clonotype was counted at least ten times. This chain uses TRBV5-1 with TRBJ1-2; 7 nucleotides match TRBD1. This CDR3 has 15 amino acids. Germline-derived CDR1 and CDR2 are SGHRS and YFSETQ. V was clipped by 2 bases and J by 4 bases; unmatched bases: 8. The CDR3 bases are TGCGCCAGCAGCTTTACAGGGGACCCGGGCTATGGCTACACCTTC. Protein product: CASSFTGDPGYGYTF.

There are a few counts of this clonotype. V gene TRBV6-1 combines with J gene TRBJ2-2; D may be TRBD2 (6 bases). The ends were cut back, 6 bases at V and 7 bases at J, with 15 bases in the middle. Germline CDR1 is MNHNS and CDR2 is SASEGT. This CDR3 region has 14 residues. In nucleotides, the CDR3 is TGTGCCAGCAGGCCACGGGGGAGTGACGGGGAGCTGTTTTTT. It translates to CASRPRGSDGELFF.

The CDR3 is CAISDRGYADTQYF. In nucleotides, the CDR3 is TGTGCCATCAGTGATCGAGGGTACGCAGATACGCAGTATTTT. The chain uses TRBV10-3 and TRBJ2-3; the D gene is possibly TRBD2 (5 bases). The CDR3 is 14 residues long. Germline V gene data show CDR1 as ENHRY and CDR2 as SYGVKD. Trimming cost V 3 bases and J 4 bases, with 11 bases left between them.

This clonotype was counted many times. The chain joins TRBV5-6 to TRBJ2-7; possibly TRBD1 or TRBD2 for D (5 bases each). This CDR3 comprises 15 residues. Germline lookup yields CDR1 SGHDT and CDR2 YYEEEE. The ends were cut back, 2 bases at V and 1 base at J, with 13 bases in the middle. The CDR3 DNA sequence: TGTGCCAGCAGCTTAGGTGGGACCGGATCCTACGAGCAGTACTTC. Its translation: CASSLGGTGSYEQYF.

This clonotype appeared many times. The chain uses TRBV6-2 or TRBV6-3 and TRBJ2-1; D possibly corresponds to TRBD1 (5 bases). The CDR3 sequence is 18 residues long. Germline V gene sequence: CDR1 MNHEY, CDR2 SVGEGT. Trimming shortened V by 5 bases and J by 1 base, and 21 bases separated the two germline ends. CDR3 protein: CASSPGFQGSLSYNEQFF. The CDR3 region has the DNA TGTGCCAGCAGTCCCGGGTTTCAGGGTTCCCTTTCCTACAATGAGCAGTTCTTC.

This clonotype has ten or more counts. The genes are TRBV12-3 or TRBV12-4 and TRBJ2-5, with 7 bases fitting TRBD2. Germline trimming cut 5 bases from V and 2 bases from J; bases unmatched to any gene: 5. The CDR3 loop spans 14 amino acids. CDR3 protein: CASSTLAEQETQYF. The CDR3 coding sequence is TGTGCCAGCAGTACTCTAGCGGAACAAGAGACCCAGTACTTC.

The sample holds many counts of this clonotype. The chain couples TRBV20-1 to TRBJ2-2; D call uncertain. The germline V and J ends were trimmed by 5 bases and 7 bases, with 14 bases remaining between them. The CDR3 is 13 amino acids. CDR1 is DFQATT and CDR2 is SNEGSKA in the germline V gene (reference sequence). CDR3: CSAPAQLGGELFF. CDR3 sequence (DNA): TGCAGTGCTCCCGCCCAACTTGGCGGGGAGCTGTTTTTT.

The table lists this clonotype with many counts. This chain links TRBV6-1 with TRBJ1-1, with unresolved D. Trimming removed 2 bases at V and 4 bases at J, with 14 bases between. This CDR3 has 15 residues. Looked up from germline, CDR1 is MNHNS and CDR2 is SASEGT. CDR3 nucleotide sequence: TGTGCCAGCAGTGAAATGATTGTGGGGAGCACTGAAGCTTTCTTT. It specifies CASSEMIVGSTEAFF.